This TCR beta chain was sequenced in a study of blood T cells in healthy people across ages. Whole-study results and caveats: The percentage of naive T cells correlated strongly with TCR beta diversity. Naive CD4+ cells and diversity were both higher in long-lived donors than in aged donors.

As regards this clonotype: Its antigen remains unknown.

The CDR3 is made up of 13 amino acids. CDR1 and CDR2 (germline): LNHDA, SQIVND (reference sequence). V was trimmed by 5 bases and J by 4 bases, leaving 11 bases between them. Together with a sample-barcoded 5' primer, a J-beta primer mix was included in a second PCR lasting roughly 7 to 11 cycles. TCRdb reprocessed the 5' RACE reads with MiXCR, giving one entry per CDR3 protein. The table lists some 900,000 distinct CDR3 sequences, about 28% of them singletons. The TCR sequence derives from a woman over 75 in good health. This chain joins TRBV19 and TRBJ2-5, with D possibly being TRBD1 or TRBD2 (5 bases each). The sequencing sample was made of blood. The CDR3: CASSPVGVETQYF. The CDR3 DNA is TGTGCCAGTAGTCCGGTGGGGGTAGAGACCCAGTACTTC.